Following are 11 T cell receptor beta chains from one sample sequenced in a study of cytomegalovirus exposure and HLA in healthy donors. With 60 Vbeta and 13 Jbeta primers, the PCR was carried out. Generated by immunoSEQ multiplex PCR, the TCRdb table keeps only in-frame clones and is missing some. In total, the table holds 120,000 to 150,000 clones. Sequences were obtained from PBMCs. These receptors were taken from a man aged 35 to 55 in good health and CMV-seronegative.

The CDR3 reads CASSLRAVSYNEQFF. CDR3 sequence (DNA): TGTGCCAGCAGCTTACGCGCGGTCTCCTACAATGAGCAGTTCTTC. The chain couples TRBV7-3 to TRBJ2-1; the D is unclear. From germline, CDR1 is SGHTA and CDR2 FQGTGA. The V gene lost 2 bases and the J gene lost 0 bases, with 8 bases spanning the gap. The CDR3 consists of 15 residues.

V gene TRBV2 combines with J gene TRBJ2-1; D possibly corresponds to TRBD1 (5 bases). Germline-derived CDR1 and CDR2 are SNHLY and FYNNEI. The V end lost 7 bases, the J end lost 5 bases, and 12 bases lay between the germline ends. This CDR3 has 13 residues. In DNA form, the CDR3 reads TGTGCCAGCACCTTTTCCAGGGACAATGAGCAGTTCTTC. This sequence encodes CASTFSRDNEQFF.

Written as DNA, the CDR3 is TGCGCCAGCAGTCGAGGGACATCGGGCTACGAGCAGTACTTC. Protein: CASSRGTSGYEQYF. V usage is TRBV5-1 and J usage is TRBJ2-7; possibly TRBD1 for D (6 bases). CDR3 length: 14 residues. Germline CDR1 and CDR2: SGHRS and YFSETQ. V was clipped by 5 bases and J by 3 bases, with 15 bases between them.

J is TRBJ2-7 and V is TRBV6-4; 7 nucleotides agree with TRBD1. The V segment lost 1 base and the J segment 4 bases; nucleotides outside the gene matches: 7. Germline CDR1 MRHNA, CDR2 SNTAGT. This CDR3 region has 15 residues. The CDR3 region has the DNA TGTGCCAGCAGTGACTTCCCGACAGGGACATACGAGCAGTACTTC. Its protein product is CASSDFPTGTYEQYF.

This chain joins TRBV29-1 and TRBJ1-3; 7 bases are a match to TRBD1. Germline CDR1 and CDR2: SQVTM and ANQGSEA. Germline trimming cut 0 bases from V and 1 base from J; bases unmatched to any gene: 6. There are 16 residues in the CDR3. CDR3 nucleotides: TGCAGCGTTGAAGATCGAGGGGGCCCGTCTGGAAACACCATATATTTT. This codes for CSVEDRGGPSGNTIYF.

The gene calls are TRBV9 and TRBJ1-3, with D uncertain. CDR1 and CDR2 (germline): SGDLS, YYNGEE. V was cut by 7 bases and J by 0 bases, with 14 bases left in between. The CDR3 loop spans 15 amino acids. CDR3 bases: TGTGCCAGCGCCCCCATGGCCAGCTCTGGAAACACCATATATTTT. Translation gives CASAPMASSGNTIYF.

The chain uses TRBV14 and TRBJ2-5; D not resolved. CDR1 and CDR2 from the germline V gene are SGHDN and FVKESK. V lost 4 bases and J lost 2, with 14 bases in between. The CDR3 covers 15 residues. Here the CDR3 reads CASSRPVGPQETQYF. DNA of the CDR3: TGTGCCAGCAGCCGGCCGGTTGGGCCACAAGAGACCCAGTACTTC.

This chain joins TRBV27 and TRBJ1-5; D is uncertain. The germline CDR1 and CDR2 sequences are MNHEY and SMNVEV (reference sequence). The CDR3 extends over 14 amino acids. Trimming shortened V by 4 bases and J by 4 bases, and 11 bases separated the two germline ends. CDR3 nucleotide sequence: TGTGCCAGCAGTTCGGTGGACTTTAATCAGCCCCAGCATTTT. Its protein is CASSSVDFNQPQHF.

Here the CDR3 DNA reads TGTGCCAGCAGCTCCCCGGGACAGGGAGGGGTCAGGCAGTACTTC. Encoded protein: CASSSPGQGGVRQYF. The rearrangement joins TRBV11-2 to TRBJ2-7; TRBD1 matches at 9 bases. This CDR3 is built from 15 residues. Germline lookup yields CDR1 SGHAT and CDR2 FQNNGV. The V gene end was trimmed by 4 bases and the J gene end by 9 bases; junction bases not matched to a gene: 13.

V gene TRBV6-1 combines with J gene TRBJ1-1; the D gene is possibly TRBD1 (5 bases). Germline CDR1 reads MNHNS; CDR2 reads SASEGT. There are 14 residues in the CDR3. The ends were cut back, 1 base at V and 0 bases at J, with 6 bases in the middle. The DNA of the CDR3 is TGTGCCAGCAGTGAAGGGGGCATGAACACTGAAGCTTTCTTT. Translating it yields CASSEGGMNTEAFF.

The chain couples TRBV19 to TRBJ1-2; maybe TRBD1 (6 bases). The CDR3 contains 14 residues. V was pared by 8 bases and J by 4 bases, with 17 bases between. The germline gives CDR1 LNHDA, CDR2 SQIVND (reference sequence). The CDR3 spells CASQPGVDGYGYTF. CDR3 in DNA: TGTGCCAGTCAGCCAGGGGTAGACGGCTATGGCTACACCTTC. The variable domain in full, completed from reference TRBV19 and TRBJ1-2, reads DGGITQSPKYLFRKEGQNVTLSCEQNLNHDAMYWYRQDPGQGLRLIYYSQIVNDFQKGDIAEGYSVSREKKESFPLTVTSAQKNPTAFYLCASQPGVDGYGYTFGSGTRLTVV.